Listed below are T cell receptor beta chains from one sample, sequenced in a study of a mutant IDH1 vaccine in newly diagnosed glioma. Repertoires were generated with immunoSEQ multiplex PCR, while TCRdb's copy carries only in-frame clones and drops some. The sample lists about 34,000 clones, 80% occurring once. The sequences come from peripheral blood mononuclear cells (PBMCs), collected from a glioma patient treated with radiotherapy, temozolomide or both. The receptors stem from a man in his fifties or sixties with glioma. Some clones in this sample may be carry-over from other donors' samples. Both conserved end residues are part of each CDR3. D genes are given only for firm matches. Size is stated for part of the rows, as once, few or many counts, or as a class when the clone is expanded.

D: -
J: TRBJ2-7
size: -
V: TRBV10-2
CDR3: CASGVVPQGEQYF
DNA: TGCGCCAGCGGAGTGGTTCCTCAGGGCGAGCAGTACTTC

D: -
J: TRBJ2-6
size: -
V: TRBV14
CDR3: CASSSIGPPRANVLTF
DNA: TGTGCCAGCAGCTCCATCGGGCCGCCAAGGGCCAACGTCCTGACTTTC

D: -
J: TRBJ1-1
size: -
V: TRBV29-1
CDR3: CSVENTEAFF
DNA: TGCAGCGTGGAGAACACTGAAGCTTTCTTT

D: -
J: TRBJ1-2
size: -
V: TRBV5-1
CDR3: CASSLGGMLYGYTF
DNA: TGCGCCAGCAGCTTGGGCGGAATGCTATATGGCTACACCTTC

D: TRBD2
J: TRBJ2-3
size: -
V: TRBV5-8
CDR3: CASTPGLAGGVGTDTQYF
DNA: TGTGCCAGCACCCCCGGACTAGCGGGAGGAGTAGGAACAGATACGCAGTATTTT

D: -
J: TRBJ2-3
size: -
V: TRBV7-8
CDR3: CASSLDRTTDTQYF
DNA: TGTGCCAGCAGCTTAGACAGGACCACAGATACGCAGTATTTT

D: -
J: TRBJ2-1
size: -
V: TRBV7-8
CDR3: CASSLQGDSSYNEQFF
DNA: TGTGCCAGCAGCTTACAGGGGGACTCGTCGTACAATGAGCAGTTCTTC

D: -
J: TRBJ1-2
size: -
V: TRBV7-9
CDR3: CASIGDSLYGYTF
DNA: TGTGCCAGCATTGGCGACAGTCTCTATGGCTACACCTTC

D: -
J: TRBJ2-7
size: -
V: TRBV6-5
CDR3: CASSMGTGAAYEQYF
DNA: TGTGCCAGCAGTATGGGCACGGGGGCGGCTTACGAGCAGTACTTC

D: -
J: TRBJ1-1
size: -
V: TRBV29-1
CDR3: CSVDKGSTEAFF
DNA: TGCAGCGTTGACAAGGGGTCTACTGAAGCTTTCTTT

D: TRBD2
J: TRBJ2-3
size: -
V: TRBV5-1
CDR3: CASSLGSSGGHTDTQYF
DNA: TGCGCCAGCAGCTTGGGGAGTAGCGGGGGGCACACAGATACGCAGTATTTT

D: TRBD2
J: TRBJ2-5
size: -
V: TRBV2
CDR3: CASSPGGSGGSETQYF
DNA: TGTGCCAGCAGTCCTGGGGGTAGCGGGGGTTCCGAGACCCAGTACTTC

D: TRBD2
J: TRBJ2-1
size: -
V: TRBV5-8
CDR3: CASSFWLAGGGSYNEQFF
DNA: TGTGCCAGCAGCTTTTGGCTAGCGGGAGGGGGATCCTACAATGAGCAGTTCTTC

D: TRBD1
J: TRBJ1-1
size: few
V: TRBV5-1
CDR3: CASSLGDRGGTEAFF
DNA: TGCGCCAGCAGCTTGGGGGACAGGGGCGGGACTGAAGCTTTCTTT

D: -
J: TRBJ1-4
size: -
V: TRBV19
CDR3: CASSIVPPAGRSEELFF
DNA: TGTGCCAGTAGTATAGTTCCCCCGGCAGGGCGGAGTGAGGAACTGTTTTTT

D: -
J: TRBJ1-1
size: -
V: TRBV11-3
CDR3: CASSFSERTEAFF
DNA: TGTGCCAGCAGCTTCTCCGAACGCACTGAAGCTTTCTTT

D: TRBD1
J: TRBJ1-5
size: -
V: TRBV6-1
CDR3: CASSEGQGNQPQHF
DNA: TGTGCCAGCAGTGAAGGACAGGGTAATCAGCCCCAGCATTTT

D: -
J: TRBJ1-4
size: -
V: TRBV27
CDR3: CASSPNPGPNEKLFF
DNA: TGTGCCAGCAGTCCGAACCCGGGCCCTAATGAAAAACTGTTTTTT

D: -
J: TRBJ2-2
size: -
V: TRBV11-1
CDR3: CASSRSRGDTGELFF
DNA: TGTGCCAGCAGCCGTTCCAGAGGGGACACCGGGGAGCTGTTTTTT

D: -
J: TRBJ2-2
size: -
V: TRBV2
CDR3: CASTTRGWVDTGELFF
DNA: TGTGCCAGCACCACTCGGGGGTGGGTTGACACCGGGGAGCTGTTTTTT

D: TRBD2
J: TRBJ2-7
size: once
V: TRBV7-9
CDR3: CASSTASSGIPYEQYF
DNA: TGTGCCAGCAGCACCGCCTCTAGCGGGATTCCCTACGAGCAGTACTTC